The rows below give T cell receptor beta chains drawn from one sample of a study of blood T cell repertoires in COVID-19. The protocol was immunoSEQ multiplex PCR, while the TCRdb copy is restricted to in-frame clones and leaves out a portion. This table holds more than 250,000 clones, roughly 85% found once. The sequenced sample was peripheral blood. The receptors derive from a man in his forties or fifties with active or convalescent COVID-19. The CDR3 runs from the conserved cysteine through the conserved F or W. The order of the fields is J gene, clone size, V gene, CDR3 protein. Only some rows state a clone size, as once, few, many or a class for expanded clones.

J gene: TRBJ2-6
clone size: .
V gene: TRBV28
CDR3 protein: CASSPFRSGANVLTF

J gene: TRBJ1-1
clone size: .
V gene: TRBV19
CDR3 protein: CASSIRENTEAFF

J gene: TRBJ1-2
clone size: .
V gene: TRBV28
CDR3 protein: CASSLGQGHYGYTF

J gene: TRBJ2-7
clone size: .
V gene: TRBV5-1
CDR3 protein: CASSKNRGAGYEQYF

J gene: TRBJ1-5
clone size: .
V gene: TRBV30
CDR3 protein: CAWSGSDQPQHF

J gene: TRBJ2-1
clone size: .
V gene: TRBV5-1
CDR3 protein: CASSFLAGGPNEQFF

J gene: TRBJ2-1
clone size: .
V gene: TRBV6-6
CDR3 protein: CASSPRRWTSGGDEQFF

J gene: TRBJ2-3
clone size: .
V gene: TRBV27
CDR3 protein: CASSGGGLTDTQYF

J gene: TRBJ2-7
clone size: .
V gene: TRBV6-5
CDR3 protein: CASSYSGDYTYEQYF

J gene: TRBJ2-2
clone size: .
V gene: TRBV5-1
CDR3 protein: CASSSDTGELFF

J gene: TRBJ2-2
clone size: once
V gene: TRBV9
CDR3 protein: CASSARLDTGELFF

J gene: TRBJ1-1
clone size: .
V gene: TRBV5-1
CDR3 protein: CASSRTGSFNTEAFF

J gene: TRBJ2-2
clone size: .
V gene: TRBV3-1/TRBV3-2
CDR3 protein: CASSPYSGELFF

J gene: TRBJ2-2
clone size: once
V gene: TRBV9
CDR3 protein: CASSVHVLWREGPTGELFF

J gene: TRBJ2-2
clone size: .
V gene: TRBV3-1/TRBV3-2
CDR3 protein: CASSQEGEAGELFF

J gene: TRBJ2-7
clone size: .
V gene: TRBV7-9
CDR3 protein: CASSLTGDSYEQYF

J gene: TRBJ1-1
clone size: .
V gene: TRBV7-2
CDR3 protein: CASSLSGGVTEAFF

J gene: TRBJ1-3
clone size: .
V gene: TRBV5-6
CDR3 protein: CASSLAALRGTAGNTIYF